This passage covers 30 T cell receptor beta chains from one sample sequenced in a study of blood T cell repertoires in COVID-19. Data came from immunoSEQ multiplex PCR; TCRdb stores just in-frame clones and leaves some out. The sample lists about 300,000 clones; around 87% were seen once. Sequenced sample: peripheral blood. These receptors came from a man in his late teens or twenties with active or convalescent COVID-19.

The V gene is TRBV9, the J gene TRBJ2-7, with TRBD1 matching 8 bases. Germline CDR1 SGDLS, CDR2 YYNGEE. The junction had 7 bases not matched to a gene; V was cut back by 4 bases and J by 1 base. This CDR3 has 15 amino acids. CDR3 region: CASSTGQGLSYEQYF. In DNA, the CDR3 is TGTGCCAGCAGCACTGGACAGGGTCTTTCCTACGAGCAGTACTTC.

The chain recombines TRBV6-5 with TRBJ1-2; 7 bases map to TRBD1. The CDR3 is made up of 14 amino acids. The germline V gene has CDR1 MNHEY and CDR2 SVGAGI. V lost 2 bases to trimming and J lost 8 bases; unmatched junction nucleotides: 8. CDR3 in amino acids: CASSYQQGSEGYTF. CDR3 nucleotide sequence: TGTGCCAGCAGTTACCAACAGGGGTCAGAAGGCTACACCTTC.

The chain uses TRBV7-2 and TRBJ1-2; D is unresolved. The germline V and J ends were trimmed by 1 base and 2 bases, with 14 bases remaining between them. Germline assignment: CDR1 SGHTA and CDR2 FQGNSA. This CDR3 is built from 16 residues. CDR3 residues: CASSLGGERGNYGYTF. The CDR3 DNA follows: TGTGCCAGCAGCTTAGGTGGGGAACGGGGAAACTATGGCTACACCTTC.

The chain is built from TRBV18 and TRBJ2-1; a weak D match, TRBD1 (6 bases). The germline CDR1 and CDR2 sequences are KGHSH and LQKENI. With 6 bases removed from V and 6 bases from J, the gap between germline ends came to 21 bases. CDR3 size: 16 residues. Written as DNA, the CDR3 is TGTGCCAGCTCCCAACGGAAGGTGGGCAGGGGCAATGAGCAGTTCTTC. Amino acid sequence: CASSQRKVGRGNEQFF.

This clone was seen more than once but under ten times. The rearrangement links TRBV2 to TRBJ2-3; perhaps TRBD1 as D (6 bases). Between the trimmed V and J ends, which lost 5 bases and 0 bases, there was a span of 12 bases. The CDR3 runs 15 residues. Germline-derived CDR1 and CDR2 are SNHLY and FYNNEI. The CDR3 coding sequence is TGTGCCAGCAGTAAGGACAGACCTAGCACAGATACGCAGTATTTT. Residues: CASSKDRPSTDTQYF.

The J gene is TRBJ2-3, the V gene TRBV7-8; TRBD1 might be the D (5 bases). The germline gives CDR1 SGHVS, CDR2 FQNEAQ. This CDR3 is built from 17 residues. V lost 6 bases and J 0 bases, leaving 19 bases between the germline ends. This CDR3 is CASRKRAGRSSTDTQYF. CDR3 bases: TGTGCCAGCAGGAAAAGGGCAGGGCGATCTAGCACAGATACGCAGTATTTT. Complete variable domain (other parts from reference TRBV7-8 and TRBJ2-3): GAGVSQSPRYKVAKRGQDVALRCDPISGHVSLFWYQQALGQGPEFLTYFQNEAQLDKSGLPSDRFFAERPEGSVSTLKIQRTQQEDSAVYLCASRKRAGRSSTDTQYFGPGTRLTVL.

This sequence joins TRBV7-3 and TRBJ2-3; TRBD1 is a possible D gene (6 bases). Trimming removed 6 bases at V and 9 bases at J, with 16 bases between. CDR1 and CDR2 (germline): SGHTA, FQGTGA. This CDR3 contains 13 residues. For the CDR3, the DNA is TGTGCCAGCAGACTAGGGACAACAGGGACGCAGTATTTT. As protein: CASRLGTTGTQYF.

This chain joins TRBV12-3 or TRBV12-4 and TRBJ2-1; the D is unclear. The CDR3 has 13 residues. V dropped 3 bases and J dropped 6 bases, with 9 bases sitting between them. CDR3 bases: TGTGCCAGCAGTTTGCTAGTTTTCAATGAGCAGTTCTTC. This sequence encodes CASSLLVFNEQFF.

The chain combines TRBV6-5 with TRBJ1-2; the D is unclear. The CDR3 spans 14 residues. Germline lookup yields CDR1 MNHEY and CDR2 SVGAGI. V gave up 6 bases and J gave up 5 bases, with 16 bases separating them. The CDR3: CASSRQEGGYGYTF. The CDR3 DNA is TGTGCCAGCAGCAGACAAGAAGGAGGGTATGGCTACACCTTC.

V is TRBV13 and J is TRBJ2-3; possible D gene TRBD1, 5 bases. V dropped 1 base and J dropped 6 bases, with 17 bases sitting between them. Per the germline V gene, CDR1 is PRHDT and CDR2 is FYEKMQ (reference sequence). The CDR3 covers 16 residues. The CDR3 sequence is CASSLEGRAPSDTQYF. CDR3 in DNA: TGTGCCAGCAGCTTAGAAGGCAGGGCACCTTCCGATACGCAGTATTTT.

This chain links TRBV29-1 with TRBJ2-7, with 8 bases fitting TRBD1. The CDR3 totals 13 residues. V was pared by 7 bases and J by 3 bases, with 8 bases of the junction left unmatched. Germline-derived CDR1 and CDR2 are SQVTM and ANQGSEA. The CDR3 reads CSAAGQGGYEQYF. Here the CDR3 DNA reads TGCAGCGCCGCTGGACAGGGTGGCTACGAGCAGTACTTC.

The CDR3 protein is CASSQGAGYEQYF. The CDR3 nucleotides are TGCGCCAGCAGCCAAGGAGCGGGCTACGAGCAGTACTTC. The V and J genes are TRBV4-1 and TRBJ2-7; weak D call: TRBD2 (6 bases). The CDR3 runs 13 residues. Germline V gene lookup returns CDR1 MGHRA and CDR2 YSYEKL. The germline V and J ends were trimmed by 1 base and 3 bases, with 7 bases remaining between them.

The chain is built from TRBV14 and TRBJ2-5, with 9 bases matching TRBD2. Germline V gene lookup returns CDR1 SGHDN and CDR2 FVKESK. The CDR3 runs 19 residues. Trimming at V came to 4 bases and at J to 2 bases, leaving 17 bases not matched to a gene. CDR3 nucleotides: TGTGCCAGCAGCCTAAAGATCCCGACTAGCGGAGATAGTCAAGAGACCCAGTACTTC. Amino acids: CASSLKIPTSGDSQETQYF. The entire variable domain, with the rest obtained from reference TRBV14 and TRBJ2-5, is as follows: EAGVTQFPSHSVIEKGQTVTLRCDPISGHDNLYWYRRVMGKEIKFLLHFVKESKQDESGMPNNRFLAERTGGTYSTLKVQPAELEDSGVYFCASSLKIPTSGDSQETQYFGPGTRLLVL.

This chain connects TRBV24-1 to TRBJ1-1; TRBD1 aligns across 11 bases. V lost 4 bases to trimming and J lost 1 base; unmatched junction nucleotides: 1. The length of the CDR3 is 15 residues. CDR1 is KGHDR and CDR2 is SFDVKD in the germline V gene. In DNA, the CDR3 is TGTGCCACCAGTGACGGACAGGGGGCGAACACTGAAGCTTTCTTT. Translating gives CATSDGQGANTEAFF.

V usage is TRBV21-1 and J usage is TRBJ2-2; the D call of TRBD1 is as the table states it, not checked on the DNA. TRBV21-1 has pseudogene status. The CDR3 sequence is 13 residues long. This CDR3 reads CASRTGLTGELFF. CDR3 nucleotide sequence: TGTGCCAGCCGGACAGGGCTCACCGGGGAGCTGTTTTTT.

The J gene is TRBJ2-1, the V gene TRBV12-3 or TRBV12-4, with no clear D. Trimming removed 3 bases from V and 5 bases from J, with 2 bases in between. This CDR3 is 11 amino acids long. The CDR3 coding sequence is TGTGCCAGCAGTTTCAACAATGAGCAGTTCTTC. Translated, it gives CASSFNNEQFF.

The sample holds one count of this clone. The V gene is TRBV19, the J gene TRBJ2-7; a possible D gene is TRBD1 (5 bases). The CDR3 extends over 13 amino acids. V lost 4 bases and J 1 base, leaving 8 bases between the germline ends. CDR1 and CDR2 from the germline V gene are LNHDA and SQIVND (reference sequence). CDR3: CASSTDSSYEQYF. In nucleotides, the CDR3 is TGTGCCAGTAGTACAGACAGTTCCTACGAGCAGTACTTC.

The chain links TRBV5-1 to TRBJ1-1; D is ambiguous. This CDR3 has 14 amino acids. The germline CDR1 and CDR2 sequences are SGHRS and YFSETQ. The germline V and J ends were trimmed by 1 base and 1 base, with 8 bases remaining between them. The CDR3 region is CASSLTSGNTEAFF. The CDR3 region has the DNA TGCGCCAGCAGCTTGACCTCAGGGAACACTGAAGCTTTCTTT.

The genes are TRBV28 and TRBJ2-1; D perhaps matches TRBD1 (6 bases). V lost 5 bases and J lost 0, with 17 bases in between. The CDR3 is 17 residues long. In germline, CDR1 is MDHEN, CDR2 SYDVKM. The DNA of the CDR3 is TGTGCCAGCAGTCTACCAACAGGGTGGGGCTCCTACAATGAGCAGTTCTTC. The encoded protein is CASSLPTGWGSYNEQFF.

The J gene is TRBJ2-7, the V gene TRBV5-1, with 7 bases lining up with TRBD1. Germline CDR1 reads SGHRS; CDR2 reads YFSETQ. V was clipped by 2 bases and J by 7 bases; unmatched bases: 9. This CDR3 has 14 residues. CDR3 DNA: TGCGCCAGCAGCTTCCCACAGGGGCAAGGGGAGCAGTACTTC. This translates into CASSFPQGQGEQYF.

The chain carries TRBV4-2 and TRBJ2-1; 7 positions agree with TRBD2. CDR1 is LGHNA and CDR2 is YNFKEQ in the germline V gene. CDR3 length equals 15 residues. The junction had 3 bases not matched to a gene; V was cut back by 1 base and J by 3 bases. CDR3: CASSQGLADYNEQFF. CDR3 nucleotides: TGTGCCAGCAGCCAAGGTCTAGCGGACTACAATGAGCAGTTCTTC.

This clone came up once. This chain connects TRBV12-3 or TRBV12-4 to TRBJ1-4; no clear D gene. The germline V and J ends were trimmed by 9 bases and 8 bases, with 7 bases remaining between them. The length of the CDR3 is 10 residues. This chain's CDR3 is CARWREKLFF. As DNA, the CDR3 is TGTGCCAGGTGGAGGGAAAAACTGTTTTTT.

This chain connects TRBV5-4 to TRBJ2-7, with 9 bases aligning to TRBD2. Germline V gene data show CDR1 as SGHNT and CDR2 as YYREEE (reference sequence). With 0 bases clipped from V and 6 bases from J, the junction kept 4 bases outside the gene matches. The length of the CDR3 is 14 residues. The CDR3 sequence: CASSLVAGDREQYF. In nucleotides, the CDR3 is TGTGCCAGCAGCTTGGTAGCGGGAGATCGCGAGCAGTACTTC. Variable domain in full (rest from reference TRBV5-4 and TRBJ2-7): ETGVTQSPTHLIKTRGQQVTLRCSSQSGHNTVSWYQQALGQGPQFIFQYYREEENGRGNFPPRFSGLQFPNYSSELNVNALELDDSALYLCASSLVAGDREQYFGPGTRLTVT.

The chain is built from TRBV10-2 and TRBJ2-7, with a tentative D call TRBD1 (6 bases). Trimming took off 6 bases at V and 3 bases at J, with 27 bases between the two ends. Germline V gene data show CDR1 as WSHSY and CDR2 as SAAADI. This CDR3 comprises 18 residues. CDR3 sequence: CASSPSDVYTGFLYEQYF. The CDR3 DNA is TGCGCCAGCAGCCCATCGGACGTTTATACAGGGTTTCTCTACGAGCAGTACTTC.

The rearrangement joins TRBV12-3 or TRBV12-4 to TRBJ1-1; D not certain. The CDR3 runs 13 residues. Deletions cut 6 bases from V and 0 bases from J, with 8 bases between. In DNA form, the CDR3 reads TGTGCCAGCAGCGTCGGGGTGAACACTGAAGCTTTCTTT. Residues: CASSVGVNTEAFF.

This chain connects TRBV11-3 to TRBJ2-7; D may be TRBD1 (6 bases). CDR1 SGHNT and CDR2 YENEEA come from the germline V gene. The CDR3 is 13 amino acids. V lost 3 bases and J 5 bases, leaving 11 bases between the germline ends. DNA for the CDR3: TGTGCCAGCAGCTTTACAGGGTATCACGAGCAGTACTTC. Protein sequence: CASSFTGYHEQYF.

The rearrangement links TRBV28 to TRBJ1-6; D not certain. The V end lost 9 bases, the J end lost 5 bases, and 17 bases lay between the germline ends. The germline V gene encodes CDR1 MDHEN and CDR2 SYDVKM. CDR3 length: 15 residues. In DNA form, the CDR3 reads TGTGCCAGTACCTGGGCCCCTTTGGATAATTCACCCCTCCACTTT. Translating it yields CASTWAPLDNSPLHF.

This chain uses TRBV5-1 with TRBJ2-2; TRBD2 aligns across 7 bases. Germline CDR1 reads SGHRS; CDR2 reads YFSETQ. This CDR3 is 14 amino acids long. V lost 5 bases, J lost 4 bases, and 5 bases stayed unmatched. The CDR3: CASSPGGPTGELFF. For the CDR3, the DNA is TGCGCCAGCAGTCCGGGAGGTCCCACCGGGGAGCTGTTTTTT.

This chain joins TRBV5-4 and TRBJ1-1; possible D gene TRBD1, 6 bases. The V gene lost 2 bases and the J gene lost 1 base, with 15 bases spanning the gap. The CDR3 runs 16 residues. CDR1 is SGHNT, CDR2 YYREEE, per germline (reference sequence). The CDR3 region is CASSLGDRIRNTEAFF. The CDR3, as DNA: TGTGCCAGCAGCTTAGGAGACAGGATACGGAACACTGAAGCTTTCTTT.

V and J are TRBV19 and TRBJ2-1; the D gene is possibly TRBD1 (6 bases). Trimming took 2 bases from V and 7 from J, leaving 21 bases between them. Germline CDR1 reads LNHDA; CDR2 reads SQIVND (reference sequence). The CDR3 contains 17 residues. The CDR3 sequence: CASSISRGRKVRNEQFF. CDR3 DNA: TGTGCCAGTAGTATATCCAGGGGAAGGAAAGTCAGGAATGAGCAGTTCTTC.